This T cell receptor beta chain comes out of a study of T cell responses to AZD1222 COVID-19 vaccine. This clone has a single count. Analysis merged second doses at about 4 or about 12 weeks. The CDR3 has 13 residues. CDR1 SGHAT and CDR2 FQNNGV come from the germline V gene. Trimming took 5 bases from V and 0 from J, leaving 8 bases between them. Profiling relied on immunoSEQ multiplex PCR, and the TCRdb table lists in-frame clones only, not all of them. This sample has roughly 95,000 clones, with 92% found just once. The rearrangement links TRBV11-2 to TRBJ2-7, with D perhaps being TRBD1 or TRBD2 (6 bases each). The specimen was peripheral blood, collected 28 days after the second AZD1222 dose. This sequence originates from an adult who received the AZD1222 COVID-19 vaccine. The CDR3 nucleotides are TGTGCCAGCAGCAAGGGGGGCTCCTACGAGCAGTACTTC. The encoded protein is CASSKGGSYEQYF.